This TCR beta chain was captured by sequencing in a study of CD8+ T cells in alopecia areata. Across the study: Dosing with tofacitinib proceeded for 6 to 18 months, followed by 6 months off drug.

RNA, once extracted, was reverse transcribed into cDNA for use as the sequencing template. Data came from immunoSEQ multiplex PCR; TCRdb stores just in-frame clones and leaves some out. The sample lists nearly 95,000 clones; around three quarters were seen once. Described treatment: oral pan-JAK inhibitor, 5-10 mg twice daily. Germline trimming cut 3 bases from V and 0 bases from J; bases unmatched to any gene: 3. Per the germline V gene, CDR1 is SGHTA and CDR2 is FQGNSA. The CDR3 covers 17 residues. The source is a human donor with alopecia areata. The sample was CD8+ T cells sorted from blood, taken at approximately week 42, from a patient treated with tofacitinib. This chain uses TRBV7-2 with TRBJ2-2; TRBD2 agrees at 11 bases. CDR3 sequence: CASSFLAGGPNTGELFF. The DNA for the CDR3 is TGTGCCAGCAGCTTTTTAGCGGGGGGGCCGAACACCGGGGAGCTGTTTTTT.